This T cell receptor (beta chain) derives from a study of blood T cell repertoires in COVID-19. Overall study context: Sites across the United States, Italy and Spain contributed samples from acute and convalescent COVID-19. From T cells, B-cell-depleted T cells, or PBMCs came the material, which was cDNA or gDNA.

Concerning this clone itself: At one of its ends the junction is not consistent with the germline gene, which may arise from a read error.

Sequenced by immunoSEQ multiplex PCR; TCRdb stores in-frame clones only, minus some. This sample yields over 200,000 clones, of which approximately 90% are seen a single time; less than 1.5% belongs to the top ten. Germline loops: CDR1 SNHLY, CDR2 FYNNEI. The CDR3 loop spans 16 amino acids. Sample: PBMCs or T cells enriched from blood (not recorded which). The chain combines TRBV2 with TRBJ1-3; possible D gene TRBD1, 5 bases. The TCR was taken from a man aged 30-40 years who had recovered from COVID-19. The CDR3 coding sequence is TGTGCCAGCAGTATCCGGGACTTATCTTCTGGTAACACCATATATTTT. Protein product: CASSIRDLSSGNTIYF.